This paragraph covers one T cell receptor (beta chain) sequence. The target antigen is unknown. Profiled with immunoSEQ multiplex PCR; TCRdb holds only in-frame clones, not every one. Found here are roughly 46,000 clones, over 65% of them singletons; the top ten hold more than 1.5%. The entry originates in a study of OX40 agonist ivuxolimab in advanced cancers. General observations from the study: Mean expanded clone counts were higher in CD8+ than CD4+ T cells. Clonal expansion in partial responders at 0.1-3.0 mg/kg ranked among the lowest.

This CDR3 region has 14 residues. The junction had 5 bases not matched to a gene; V was cut back by 6 bases and J by 5 bases. Germline V gives CDR1 SNHLY, CDR2 FYNNEI. Sequencing was performed on CD4+ or CD8+ T cells sorted from blood, taken in a trial of the OX40 agonist ivuxolimab. This sequence was found in an adult with an advanced solid tumor such as melanoma, head and neck, liver or kidney cancer. The rearrangement links TRBV2 to TRBJ2-5; 11 bases fit TRBD1. CDR3 DNA: TGTGCCAGCAGCCGGACAGGGGGCAGGGAGACCCAGTACTTC. Its translation is CASSRTGGRETQYF.